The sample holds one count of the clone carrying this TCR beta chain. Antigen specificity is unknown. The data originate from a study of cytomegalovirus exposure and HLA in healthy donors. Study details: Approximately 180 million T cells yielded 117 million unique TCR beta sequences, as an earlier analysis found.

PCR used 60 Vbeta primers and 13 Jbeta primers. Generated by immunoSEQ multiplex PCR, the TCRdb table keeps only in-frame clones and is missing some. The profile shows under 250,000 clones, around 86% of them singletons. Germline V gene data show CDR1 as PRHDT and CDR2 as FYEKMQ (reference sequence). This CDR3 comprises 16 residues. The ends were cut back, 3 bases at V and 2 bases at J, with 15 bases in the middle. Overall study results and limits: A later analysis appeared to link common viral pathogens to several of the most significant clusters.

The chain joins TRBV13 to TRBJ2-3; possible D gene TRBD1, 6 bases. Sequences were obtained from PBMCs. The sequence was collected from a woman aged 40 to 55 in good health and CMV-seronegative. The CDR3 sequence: CASSLGWDKFTDTQYF. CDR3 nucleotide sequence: TGTGCCAGCAGCTTGGGATGGGACAAATTCACAGATACGCAGTATTTT.